These T cell receptor beta chains were read from a single sample in a study of control samples from healthy donors and cancer patients. The method was immunoSEQ multiplex PCR; TCRdb's version includes in-frame clones alone and lacks a portion of them. The sample lists under 450,000 clones, about nine tenths seen once, with around 6.5% in the top ten. Source material: PBMCs. These receptors originate from a man aged 40-50 years with head and neck cancer. Each CDR3 is given with its conserved first and last residue. D genes are given only for firm matches. Clone size is shown for a subset of rows, as once, few, many or a class of expanded clone.

J	length	D	V	size	DNA	CDR3
TRBJ1-6	15	-	TRBV30	-	TGTGCCTGGAGTGTTAAGGACAGTATAAGTTCACCCCTCCACTTT	CAWSVKDSISSPLHF
TRBJ2-6	16	-	TRBV28	once	TGTGCCAGCAGTGGGGTAACGATCTCTGGGGCCAACGTCCTGACTTTC	CASSGVTISGANVLTF
TRBJ2-5	15	TRBD1	TRBV10-3	once	TGTGCCATCAGTGAGTCAGGGACAGGACAAGAGACCCAGTACTTC	CAISESGTGQETQYF
TRBJ1-2	13	-	TRBV6-5	-	TGTGCCAGCATGGGGGGGTACGGCTATGGCTACACCTTC	CASMGGYGYGYTF
TRBJ1-2	15	-	TRBV4-3	-	TGCGCCAGCAGCCCGGCGCGACAGTTCAACTATGGCTACACCTTC	CASSPARQFNYGYTF
TRBJ2-5	15	TRBD1	TRBV18	once	TGTGCCAGCTCATCTCGGACAGGGGAGGGAGAGACCCAGTACTTC	CASSSRTGEGETQYF
TRBJ2-2	13	-	TRBV30	-	TGTGTCTTATGGCGGACAAACACCGGGGAGCTGTTTTTT	CVLWRTNTGELFF
TRBJ1-5	12	-	TRBV19	-	TGTGCCAGTAGTATGGGCAATCAGCCCCAGCATTTT	CASSMGNQPQHF
TRBJ2-7	14	TRBD1	TRBV5-4	-	TGTGCCAGCAGCTTGACAGGGGATACCTACGAGCAGTACTTC	CASSLTGDTYEQYF
TRBJ2-1	15	TRBD1	TRBV7-3	-	TGTGCCAGCAGCTTAATGGGGACAGGGGGGAATGAGCAGTTCTTC	CASSLMGTGGNEQFF
TRBJ1-1	13	-	TRBV28	-	TGTGCCAGCAGGAGACCAGGGGATGGCTTAGCTTTCTTT	CASRRPGDGLAFF
TRBJ1-1	15	-	TRBV28	-	TGTGCCAGCAGGTTATTCAGGAACATGAACACTGAAGCTTTCTTT	CASRLFRNMNTEAFF
TRBJ1-5	13	-	TRBV19	-	TGTGCCAGTAGGCCCCGGGCCTGGCAGCCCCAGCATTTT	CASRPRAWQPQHF
TRBJ1-1	14	-	TRBV12-5	-	TGTGCTAGTGGTACGACCGGGGTTCCCACTGAAGCTTTCTTT	CASGTTGVPTEAFF
TRBJ1-4	15	TRBD1	TRBV10-3	-	TGTGCCATCAGTGAGTCGGGGACAGGCGGCGAAAAACTGTTTTTT	CAISESGTGGEKLFF
TRBJ2-1	16	-	TRBV5-5	once	TGTGCCAGCAGCTCGATTACGGGGAGCCCCTACAATGAGCAGTTCTTC	CASSSITGSPYNEQFF
TRBJ1-1	13	TRBD1	TRBV10-3	-	TGTGCCATCAGGACAGGGACTCGCACTGAAGCTTTCTTT	CAIRTGTRTEAFF
TRBJ2-7	13	-	TRBV6-5	-	TGTGCCAGCAATCCGGACCCCTCCTACGAGCAGTACTTC	CASNPDPSYEQYF
TRBJ1-5	15	-	TRBV27	-	TGTGCCAGCAGTCCCTTATTGGGGGGCAATCAGCCCCAGCATTTT	CASSPLLGGNQPQHF
TRBJ2-6	19	-	TRBV11-2	-	TGTGCCAGCAGCTCCGGCGGATTAAGTATCGCCTCTGGGGCCAACGTCCTGACTTTC	CASSSGGLSIASGANVLTF
TRBJ1-2	15	-	TRBV14	-	TGTGCCAGCAGCCAAGAGAACAGGGTCGGCTATGGCTACACCTTC	CASSQENRVGYGYTF
TRBJ2-2	16	TRBD2	TRBV28	once	TGTGCCAGCAGGTCTAGCGGGAGGGCCGCCACCGGGGAGCTGTTTTTT	CASRSSGRAATGELFF
TRBJ2-1	13	-	TRBV6-1	-	TGTGCCAGCAGTGAAGAGGTCTACAATGAGCAGTTCTTC	CASSEEVYNEQFF
TRBJ2-3	18	-	TRBV3-1/TRBV3-2	-	TGTGCCAGCAGCCCGGTTCAGGGAGTCAGCGGGACAACAGATACGCAGTATTTT	CASSPVQGVSGTTDTQYF
TRBJ2-5	14	-	TRBV19	-	TGTGCCAGTAGTATACCGGGGGACGGGGAGACCCAGTACTTC	CASSIPGDGETQYF
TRBJ1-2	12	-	TRBV7-2	-	TGTGCCAGCAGCTTAGTCGGTTATGGCTACACCTTC	CASSLVGYGYTF
TRBJ2-7	12	TRBD1	TRBV7-2	few	TGTGCCAGCAGCCGAGACAGGGTTGAGCAGTACTTC	CASSRDRVEQYF
TRBJ2-7	18	TRBD2	TRBV27	-	TGTGCCAGCAGTTTCGGGGTCCCTTTAGCGGGGGAAGTTTACGAGCAGTACTTC	CASSFGVPLAGEVYEQYF
TRBJ1-5	16	-	TRBV4-2	-	TGTGCCAGCAGCCAAGATTCGGCCGCGGCGAATCAGCCCCAGCATTTT	CASSQDSAAANQPQHF
TRBJ2-4	16	-	TRBV21-1	-	TGTGCCAGCAGCTCCCGACAGGGGGTAGCCAAAAACATTCAGTACTTC	CASSSRQGVAKNIQYF
TRBJ1-5	16	TRBD1	TRBV15	-	TGTGCCACCAGCAGAGAAACAGGACAGGTTAATCAGCCCCAGCATTTT	CATSRETGQVNQPQHF
TRBJ1-6	14	TRBD1	TRBV2	few	TGTGCCAGCATTTGGACAGGCTCCACTTCACCCCTCCACTTT	CASIWTGSTSPLHF
TRBJ2-3	18	TRBD2	TRBV19	-	TGTGCCAGTAGTCCAGGGGCTAGCGGGGGCCCTAGCACAGATACGCAGTATTTT	CASSPGASGGPSTDTQYF
TRBJ1-1	14	-	TRBV6-2/TRBV6-3	-	TGTGCCAGCAGCCCCACGGGCGAGGCTCCTGAAGCTTTCTTT	CASSPTGEAPEAFF
TRBJ2-5	16	TRBD2	TRBV7-9	-	TGTGCCAGCAGCTCGGGACTAGCGGGAAATAAAGAGACCCAGTACTTC	CASSSGLAGNKETQYF
TRBJ2-1	11	-	TRBV7-3	-	TGTGCCAGCAGCTTGGGAGGTGAGCAGTTCTTC	CASSLGGEQFF
TRBJ2-3	14	-	TRBV7-3	-	TGTGCCAGCAGTTTTGGGGGGAGCACAGATACGCAGTATTTT	CASSFGGSTDTQYF
TRBJ1-2	11	TRBD1	TRBV20-1	-	TGCAGTGCTACCAGGGGGTACGGCTACACCTTC	CSATRGYGYTF
TRBJ2-3	12	-	TRBV30	-	TGTGCCTGGGACCGATTCGCAGATACGCAGTATTTT	CAWDRFADTQYF
TRBJ1-2	14	TRBD1	TRBV5-6	-	TGTGCCAGCAGCTGGGACAGGGGGAAGGGTGGCTACACCTTC	CASSWDRGKGGYTF
TRBJ1-1	14	-	TRBV5-4	-	TGTGCCAGCAGCTACGACACGGTGAACACTGAAGCTTTCTTT	CASSYDTVNTEAFF
TRBJ1-1	17	-	TRBV5-8	-	TGTGCCAGCAGGCCTGAGTTCGGGGTAAGGCTAAACACTGAAGCTTTCTTT	CASRPEFGVRLNTEAFF
TRBJ1-4	13	-	TRBV23-1	-	TGCGCCAGCAGTCAATCCTTGGAGGAAAAACTGTTTTTT	CASSQSLEEKLFF
TRBJ2-7	12	-	TRBV3-1/TRBV3-2	-	TGTGCCAGCAGCCAAGAAGGAAGCGAGCAGTACTTC	CASSQEGSEQYF
TRBJ1-4	14	-	TRBV28	once	TGTGCCAGCAGTTTCGAAGGCCCTAATGAAAAACTGTTTTTT	CASSFEGPNEKLFF
TRBJ1-2	12	-	TRBV30	-	TGTGCCTGGAGGAAGGGGGGCGGTGGCTACACCTTC	CAWRKGGGGYTF